The 7 T cell receptor beta chains below were found in one sample sequenced in a study of T cell responses to AZD1222 COVID-19 vaccine. The protocol was immunoSEQ multiplex PCR, while the TCRdb copy is restricted to in-frame clones and leaves out a portion. The sample has about 130,000 clones, 88% seen once. The material was peripheral blood, obtained on day 0 of MenACWY control vaccination. Receptors were obtained from an adult in good health.

This clone was seen only once. This chain uses TRBV19 with TRBJ1-2, with D unclear. The CDR3 is 12 amino acids. Germline-derived CDR1 and CDR2 are LNHDA and SQIVND (reference sequence). V was trimmed by 5 bases and J by 7 bases, leaving 11 bases between them. The CDR3 is CASSYLGGGYTF. The DNA of the CDR3 is TGTGCCAGTAGTTATCTGGGTGGTGGCTACACCTTC.

The J gene is TRBJ2-7, the V gene TRBV21-1; TRBD1 is the table's D call, not checked against the DNA. TRBV21-1 is described as a pseudogene. The CDR3 is 18 residues long. The CDR3 sequence is CASSTRDRGVWGVNEQYF. CDR3 sequence (DNA): TGTGCCAGCAGCACCCGGGACAGGGGTGTATGGGGCGTCAACGAGCAGTACTTC.

The count of this clone is one. The chain is built from TRBV6-5 and TRBJ2-5, with TRBD2 matching 8 bases. CDR3 size: 16 residues. CDR1 is MNHEY and CDR2 is SVGAGI in the germline V gene. Trimming at V came to 0 bases and at J to 4 bases, leaving 7 bases not matched to a gene. CDR3 coding DNA: TGTGCCAGCAGTTACTCGAGCGGGAGCGTCAGAGAGACCCAGTACTTC. Its protein product is CASSYSSGSVRETQYF.

The rearrangement links TRBV19 to TRBJ1-1; 12 bases match TRBD1. Germline CDR1 LNHDA, CDR2 SQIVND (reference sequence). The CDR3 sequence is 15 residues long. V was clipped by 7 bases and J by 5 bases; unmatched bases: 8. The CDR3 sequence is CASTTGQGAPTEAFF. The CDR3, as DNA: TGTGCCAGTACCACGGGACAGGGGGCCCCAACTGAAGCTTTCTTT.

The V call is TRBV28, the J call TRBJ2-7; tentative D call: TRBD2 (5 bases). This CDR3 comprises 16 residues. Trimming pared 6 bases from V and 0 bases from J, leaving 18 bases between. Germline CDR1 MDHEN, CDR2 SYDVKM. The CDR3 DNA reads TGTGCCAGCAGCCCGCACCGGCTGGGGAGCTCCTACGAGCAGTACTTC. Encoded protein: CASSPHRLGSSYEQYF.

The V gene is TRBV7-6, the J gene TRBJ2-7; D call uncertain. Trimming removed 0 bases at V and 2 bases at J, with 14 bases between. Germline V gene lookup returns CDR1 SGHVS and CDR2 FNYEAQ. The CDR3 contains 16 residues. For the CDR3, the DNA is TGTGCCAGCAGCTTAGCGGAAGGCAGGCCCCCCTACGAGCAGTACTTC. Translated, it gives CASSLAEGRPPYEQYF. The full variable domain, with the rest looked up from reference TRBV7-6 and TRBJ2-7, is GAGVSQSPRYKVTKRGQDVALRCDPISGHVSLYWYRQALGQGPEFLTYFNYEAQQDKSGLPNDRFSAERPEGSISTLTIQRTEQRDSAMYRCASSLAEGRPPYEQYFGPGTRLTVT.

The rearrangement joins TRBV6-5 to TRBJ2-7, with D perhaps being TRBD1 or TRBD2 (5 bases each). Germline values: CDR1 MNHEY, CDR2 SVGAGI. Trimming left V 6 bases short and J 0 bases short, with 15 bases between. CDR3 length equals 15 residues. The CDR3 DNA reads TGTGCCAGCAGCCAAGGGACGGTAAGCTCCTACGAGCAGTACTTC. Its protein is CASSQGTVSSYEQYF.